The 23 T cell receptor beta chains presented below share a single source sample, sequenced in a study of blood T cell repertoires in COVID-19. Assay: immunoSEQ multiplex PCR; the TCRdb copy retains only in-frame clones and omits some. The table has some 300,000 clones, around 86% seen once; the top ten hold about 4.2%. The material sequenced was PBMCs or T cells enriched from blood (not recorded which). The receptors originated from a man aged 25 to 45 who had recovered from COVID-19.

The V and J genes are TRBV2 and TRBJ2-7; D is possibly TRBD2 (6 bases). There are 13 residues in the CDR3. Germline V CDR1 and CDR2: SNHLY, FYNNEI. With 7 bases removed from V and 7 bases from J, the gap between germline ends came to 17 bases. The CDR3 DNA sequence: TGTGCCAGCAAAGGGACTCGGGGGACGGAGCAGTACTTC. This codes for CASKGTRGTEQYF.

The CDR3 DNA is TGTGCCAGCAGCTTGCGACAGGGGAACACTGAAGCTTTCTTT. The encoded protein is CASSLRQGNTEAFF. The chain employs TRBV5-4 and TRBJ1-1, with 7 bases identical to TRBD1. CDR3 length: 14 residues. Trimming took 1 base from V and 1 from J; bases not matched to a gene: 1. Looked up from germline, CDR1 is SGHNT and CDR2 is YYREEE (reference sequence).

CDR3 in amino acids: CAYQLAGKQYF. DNA for the CDR3: TGTGCCTACCAACTAGCGGGGAAGCAGTATTTT. The chain links TRBV28 to TRBJ2-3; 10 bases match TRBD2. Germline V lookup: CDR1 MDHEN, CDR2 SYDVKM. J gave up 11 bases and V 11 bases, and 7 bases lay outside the gene matches. The CDR3 covers 11 residues.

About this clone itself: This CDR3 is also generated by other DNA sequences in the sample. The chain uses TRBV5-1 and TRBJ2-1; D is uncertain. The CDR3 is made up of 15 amino acids. Deletions cut 0 bases from V and 1 base from J, with 8 bases between. Germline assignment: CDR1 SGHRS and CDR2 YFSETQ. CDR3 region: CASSLEASSYNEQFF. DNA of the CDR3: TGCGCCAGCAGCTTGGAAGCCTCGTCCTACAATGAGCAGTTCTTC.

This chain links TRBV19 with TRBJ1-3; 7 bases are shared with TRBD1. Germline loops: CDR1 LNHDA, CDR2 SQIVND (reference sequence). The CDR3 totals 16 residues. Germline trimming cut 4 bases from V and 0 bases from J; bases unmatched to any gene: 6. CDR3 sequence reads: CASSKGAVNSGNTIYF. The CDR3 nucleotides are TGTGCCAGTAGTAAGGGGGCTGTAAACTCTGGAAACACCATATATTTT.

V and J are TRBV6-5 and TRBJ1-1, with a tentative D call TRBD1 (5 bases). There are 14 residues in the CDR3. Germline assignment: CDR1 MNHEY and CDR2 SVGAGI. The V gene lost 7 bases and the J gene lost 1 base, with 13 bases spanning the gap. The CDR3 loop is CASNQQTGNTEAFF. In nucleotides, the CDR3 is TGTGCCAGCAATCAACAAACAGGGAACACTGAAGCTTTCTTT.

This clone was seen many times. The V gene is TRBV11-3, the J gene TRBJ1-1; 7 bases fit TRBD1. Trimming cost V 8 bases and J 2 bases; bases outside gene matches: 5. The V gene's germline CDR1 is SGHNT and CDR2 YENEEA. The CDR3 consists of 13 residues. The CDR3 here is CASCDRVNTEAFF. CDR3 nucleotides: TGTGCCAGCTGCGACAGGGTTAACACTGAAGCTTTCTTT.

The CDR3 region has the DNA TGTGCCAGCAGGCGAGAGCCGGGGACAGGGGGCTATGGGGCTGAAGCTTTCTTT. This translates into CASRREPGTGGYGAEAFF. The V call is TRBV27, the J call TRBJ1-1; 12 bases match TRBD1. J lost 6 bases, V lost 6 bases, and 17 bases had no gene match. The CDR3 is 18 residues long. Germline CDR1 is MNHEY and CDR2 is SMNVEV (reference sequence).

This sequence joins TRBV3-1 (or the pseudogene TRBV3-2) and TRBJ2-7; maybe TRBD1 (5 bases). From germline, CDR1 is LGHDT and CDR2 YNNKEL (reference sequence). The CDR3 runs 12 residues. With 0 bases removed from V and 7 bases from J, the gap between germline ends came to 7 bases. CDR3 sequence: CASSQEGAEQYF. DNA for the CDR3: TGTGCCAGCAGCCAAGAAGGGGCGGAGCAGTACTTC.

The chain employs TRBV29-1 and TRBJ1-1, with 7 bases matching TRBD1. Losses at the gene ends were 8 bases for V and 4 bases for J; bases not matched to a gene: 10. There are 13 residues in the CDR3. The V gene's germline CDR1 is SQVTM and CDR2 ANQGSEA. In nucleotides, the CDR3 is TGCAGCATCCGACAGGGAACGGGCACTGAAGCTTTCTTT. Protein sequence: CSIRQGTGTEAFF.

The chain links TRBV29-1 to TRBJ2-5; D may be TRBD2 (5 bases). The CDR3 length is 13 residues. V was shortened by 2 bases and J by 9 bases, with 16 bases between the two germline ends. CDR1 and CDR2 (germline): SQVTM, ANQGSEA. The CDR3 loop is CSVEYHGVFPQYF. CDR3 nucleotide sequence: TGCAGCGTTGAATATCACGGGGTTTTTCCCCAGTACTTC.

The chain carries TRBV18 and TRBJ1-2; 8 nucleotides line up with TRBD1. CDR1 and CDR2 from the germline V gene are KGHSH and LQKENI. Trimming took 6 bases from V and 7 from J; bases not matched to a gene: 13. The length of the CDR3 is 15 residues. The CDR3 DNA reads TGTGCCAGCTCTCCCCCGGACAGGGTTCTGCGTGGCTACACCTTC. Its protein product is CASSPPDRVLRGYTF.

The J gene is TRBJ2-1, the V gene TRBV30; no reliable D call. V lost 0 bases and J lost 9, with 12 bases in between. Germline lookup yields CDR1 GTSNPN and CDR2 SVGIG (reference sequence). The CDR3 is 13 amino acids. The CDR3 region is CAWSVGPRREQFF. CDR3 DNA sequence: TGTGCCTGGAGTGTAGGCCCTAGACGTGAGCAGTTCTTC.

This clone was seen once. The chain links TRBV12-3 or TRBV12-4 to TRBJ2-7; D perhaps matches TRBD2 (6 bases). Trimming cost V 5 bases and J 2 bases, with 10 bases left between them. The CDR3 consists of 13 residues. CDR3 sequence: CASSTGGPYEQYF. The CDR3 DNA follows: TGTGCCAGCAGTACCGGGGGACCCTACGAGCAGTACTTC.

V and J are TRBV19 and TRBJ2-5, with 8 positions matching TRBD2. CDR1 is LNHDA, CDR2 SQIVND, per germline (reference sequence). The CDR3 covers 16 residues. V was clipped by 5 bases and J by 5 bases; unmatched bases: 13. CDR3 sequence (DNA): TGTGCCAGTAGTCCCCGACAGTATAGCGGGGTGGAGACCCAGTACTTC. Translation gives CASSPRQYSGVETQYF.

The V call is TRBV4-2, the J call TRBJ1-1, with TRBD1 matching over 8 bases. The CDR3 covers 15 residues. J lost 3 bases, V lost 1 base, and 4 bases had no gene match. Per the germline V gene, CDR1 is LGHNA and CDR2 is YNFKEQ. The CDR3 coding sequence is TGTGCCAGCAGCCAAGCGGACAGGGATGACACTGAAGCTTTCTTT. This sequence encodes CASSQADRDDTEAFF.

The genes are TRBV18 and TRBJ1-1, with a weak D call TRBD1 (6 bases). The CDR3 contains 19 residues. V was pared by 2 bases and J by 0 bases, with 22 bases between. The germline V gene encodes CDR1 KGHSH and CDR2 LQKENI. The chain's CDR3 is CASSPIRQVGQGLNTEAFF. The CDR3 region has the DNA TGTGCCAGCTCACCAATACGACAGGTGGGTCAGGGCCTGAACACTGAAGCTTTCTTT.

This clone occurred once. The V call is TRBV7-2, the J call TRBJ1-1; D call uncertain. V was trimmed by 3 bases and J by 3 bases, leaving 8 bases between them. CDR1 is SGHTA, CDR2 FQGNSA, per germline. CDR3 length: 13 residues. The CDR3 here is CASSFYTYTEAFF. CDR3 DNA: TGTGCCAGCAGCTTCTATACGTACACTGAAGCTTTCTTT.

The rearrangement links TRBV6-5 to TRBJ2-2, with D unclear. The CDR3 has 13 amino acids. Germline V gene sequence: CDR1 MNHEY, CDR2 SVGAGI. The germline V and J ends were trimmed by 2 bases and 4 bases, with 5 bases remaining between them. CDR3 residues: CASSYGLTGELFF. The CDR3 nucleotides read TGTGCCAGCAGTTACGGGCTCACCGGGGAGCTGTTTTTT.

The V gene is TRBV12-3 or TRBV12-4, the J gene TRBJ2-5; D ambiguous. The CDR3 runs to 11 residues. Trimming shortened V by 4 bases and J by 9 bases, and 9 bases separated the two germline ends. CDR3 region: CASSSRLAQYF. The CDR3 region has the DNA TGTGCCAGCAGTTCCCGATTAGCCCAGTACTTC.

The gene calls are TRBV30 and TRBJ2-7, with D uncertain. V lost 2 bases to trimming and J lost 0 bases, with 8 bases between them. There are 13 residues in the CDR3. Germline CDR1 reads GTSNPN; CDR2 reads SVGIG (reference sequence). The CDR3 coding sequence is TGTGCCTGGAGTCACAGTAACTCCTACGAGCAGTACTTC. The encoded protein is CAWSHSNSYEQYF.

This chain uses TRBV5-1 with TRBJ2-2, with unresolved D. The CDR3 spans 13 residues. Germline CDR1 and CDR2: SGHRS and YFSETQ. With 1 base removed from V and 7 bases from J, the gap between germline ends came to 8 bases. In nucleotides, the CDR3 is TGCGCCAGCAGCTTGCCACACGACGGGGAGCTGTTTTTT. Translated: CASSLPHDGELFF.

The chain links TRBV11-2 to TRBJ1-1; D gene uncertain. CDR1 SGHAT and CDR2 FQNNGV come from the germline V gene. The CDR3 is made up of 16 amino acids. V gave up 5 bases and J gave up 1 base, with 17 bases separating them. CDR3 amino acids: CASSPVRGGPNTEAFF. CDR3 coding DNA: TGTGCCAGCAGCCCAGTTCGTGGCGGTCCGAACACTGAAGCTTTCTTT. The variable domain in full, completed from reference TRBV11-2 and TRBJ1-1, reads EAGVAQSPRYKIIEKRQSVAFWCNPISGHATLYWYQQILGQGPKLLIQFQNNGVVDDSQLPKDRFSAERLKGVDSTLKIQPAKLEDSAVYLCASSPVRGGPNTEAFFGQGTRLTVV.